This T cell receptor beta chain emerged from a study of OX40 agonist ivuxolimab in advanced cancers. About the research overall: Intravenous ivuxolimab was administered to patients every 2 weeks at 0.01 to 10 mg/kg. Regarding the study as a whole: The antigen specificity of the peripheral T cells (those that were expanded) was not determined.

Individuals having autoimmune disease history or systemic immunosuppression were not enrolled. The assay was immunoSEQ multiplex PCR, and TCRdb's table has in-frame clones only and misses some. Here the sample spans approximately 160,000 clones, around 94% being singletons. Germline V gene lookup returns CDR1 MGHRA and CDR2 YSYEKL. Trimming removed 0 bases from V and 1 base from J, with 7 bases in between. The CDR3 extends over 15 amino acids. Remarks on this clone: Its target is not known.

The receptor was derived from an adult with an advanced solid tumor such as melanoma, head and neck, liver or kidney cancer. This sequence joins TRBV4-1 and TRBJ1-5; D ambiguous. This specimen consisted of CD4+ or CD8+ T cells sorted from blood, obtained in a trial of the OX40 agonist ivuxolimab. CDR3 in amino acids: CASSQEEGSNQPQHF. For the CDR3, the DNA is TGCGCCAGCAGCCAAGAAGAAGGGAGCAATCAGCCCCAGCATTTT.